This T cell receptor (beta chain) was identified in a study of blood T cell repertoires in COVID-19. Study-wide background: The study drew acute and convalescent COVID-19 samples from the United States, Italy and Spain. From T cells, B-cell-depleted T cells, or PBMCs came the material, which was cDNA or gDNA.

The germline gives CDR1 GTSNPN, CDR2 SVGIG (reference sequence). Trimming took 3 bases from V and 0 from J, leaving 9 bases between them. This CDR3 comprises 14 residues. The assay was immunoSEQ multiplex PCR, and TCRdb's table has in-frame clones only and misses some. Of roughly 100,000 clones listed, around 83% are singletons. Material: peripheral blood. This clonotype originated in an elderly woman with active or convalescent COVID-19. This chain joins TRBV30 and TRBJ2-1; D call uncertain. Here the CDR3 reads CAWRRPSSYNEQFF. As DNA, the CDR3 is TGTGCCTGGAGACGTCCTAGCTCCTACAATGAGCAGTTCTTC.